This T cell receptor beta chain was sequenced during a study of T cells after yellow fever vaccination. This CDR3 spans 15 amino acids. Germline CDR1 reads MGHDK; CDR2 reads SYGVNS. The J segment lost 1 base and the V segment lost 4 bases, leaving 4 bases of the junction unmatched. This clonotype was counted ten times or more. The antigen is not known. Study conclusions and caveats: High-abundance clonotypes from the bulk population could contaminate FACS-sorted repertoires. Subsequent booster samples again held most clones from primary vaccination (under 98% CD4, nearly 90% CD8). CD4 and CD8 compartments shared a small share of clonotypes.

5'RACE template switching added a universal primer site and UMIs to TCR cDNA. Using its own MiXCR run on the 5' RACE reads, TCRdb lists one record per CDR3 protein. In the table there are 450,000 to 550,000 distinct CDR3 sequences, 21% of which are singletons. The J gene is TRBJ2-3, the V gene TRBV25-1; TRBD2 matches at 8 bases. The source was PBMCs, collected about 20 days after the first yellow fever vaccination. The TCR comes from a man between 18 and 29 years old who received the YFV17D yellow fever vaccine. In DNA, the CDR3 is TGTGCCAGCAGTGCGGCGGGGGGCCGCACAGATACGCAGTATTTT. This encodes CASSAAGGRTDTQYF.